The 21 T cell receptor beta chains presented below share a single source sample, sequenced in a study of blood T cells in healthy people across ages. The authors ran a second PCR of about 7 to 12 cycles using a sample-barcoded 5' primer and a J-beta primer mix. TCRdb analysed the 5' RACE reads with MiXCR anew, one entry per CDR3 protein. The repertoire consists of some 880,000 distinct CDR3 sequences, with roughly 35% occurring once and the leading ten covering 10% to 15%. The source material was blood. The receptors come from a man between 18 and 29 years old in good health.

This clonotype was seen a few times. The V and J genes are TRBV9 and TRBJ2-3; the D gene is possibly TRBD2 (6 bases). Trimming stripped 0 bases from V and 6 bases from J, with 20 bases between. The CDR3 covers 17 residues. CDR1 is SGDLS and CDR2 is YYNGEE in the germline V gene. The CDR3 nucleotides are TGTGCCAGCAGCGTAGGCACCCTAAGCGGGCTTATGGATACGCAGTATTTT. This gives the protein CASSVGTLSGLMDTQYF.

This clonotype was counted ten times or more. This chain joins TRBV29-1 and TRBJ2-5, with 7 positions matching TRBD2. The CDR3 has 13 amino acids. With V trimmed by 5 bases and J by 3 bases, 6 bases remained unmatched. Looked up from germline, CDR1 is SQVTM and CDR2 is ANQGSEA. The CDR3 loop is CSVTGLPKETQYF. CDR3 bases: TGCAGCGTTACGGGACTACCAAAAGAGACCCAGTACTTC.

The CDR3 nucleotides are TGTGCCAGCAGTCCGGTGCAAACTAATGAAAAACTGTTTTTT. Translated: CASSPVQTNEKLFF. The V call is TRBV27, the J call TRBJ1-4; D gene ambiguous. This CDR3 is 14 amino acids long. Trimming removed 5 bases from V and 1 base from J, with 8 bases in between. Germline V lookup: CDR1 MNHEY, CDR2 SMNVEV (reference sequence). Supplemented by reference TRBV27 and TRBJ1-4, the full variable domain reads EAQVTQNPRYLITVTGKKLTVTCSQNMNHEYMSWYRQDPGLGLRQIYYSMNVEVTDKGDVPEGYKVSRKEKRNFPLILESPSPNQTSLYFCASSPVQTNEKLFFGSGTQLSVL.

There are many counts of this clonotype. V gene TRBV3-1 combines with J gene TRBJ2-3; TRBD1 matches 8 bases. The V segment lost 5 bases and the J segment 2 bases; nucleotides outside the gene matches: 6. The CDR3 totals 15 residues. Germline CDR1 LGHDT, CDR2 YNNKEL (reference sequence). CDR3 bases: TGTGCCAGCAGCTGGAGGGACAGGTCCACAGATACGCAGTATTTT. Amino acids: CASSWRDRSTDTQYF.

The CDR3 here is CASSPLDMPSRGYTF. The CDR3 DNA reads as TGTGCCAGCAGCCCATTAGACATGCCCTCGAGGGGCTACACCTTC. The chain combines TRBV11-2 with TRBJ1-2; D is unresolved. The CDR3 sequence is 15 residues long. V was clipped by 5 bases and J by 8 bases, with 21 bases between them. CDR1 and CDR2 from the germline V gene are SGHAT and FQNNGV.

This chain links TRBV27 with TRBJ1-2, with no clear D. CDR3 length: 15 residues. V shed 2 bases and J shed 8 bases, with 18 bases lying between them. From germline, CDR1 is MNHEY and CDR2 SMNVEV (reference sequence). In DNA form, the CDR3 reads TGTGCCAGCAGTTTAGAACATCGGTCGGCGACGGGCTACACCTTC. Translation: CASSLEHRSATGYTF.

V gene TRBV4-2 combines with J gene TRBJ2-7; possibly TRBD2 for D (6 bases). V was pared by 2 bases and J by 3 bases, with 14 bases between. The CDR3 is 15 amino acids. Germline CDR1 reads LGHNA; CDR2 reads YNFKEQ. CDR3 coding DNA: TGTGCCAGCAGCCAACGGCGGGACGTTTTCTACGAGCAGTACTTC. Translation gives CASSQRRDVFYEQYF.

The chain combines TRBV12-3 or TRBV12-4 with TRBJ1-2; no definite D call. The CDR3 has 12 residues. Trimming stripped 1 base from V and 8 bases from J, with 8 bases between. In DNA, the CDR3 is TGTGCCAGCAGTTTAGGATCGGGAGGCTACACCTTC. Its translation is CASSLGSGGYTF.

The chain carries TRBV9 and TRBJ2-3; D is uncertain. V lost 4 bases and J 2 bases, leaving 14 bases between the germline ends. This CDR3 comprises 15 residues. CDR1 SGDLS and CDR2 YYNGEE come from the germline V gene. The CDR3 sequence is CASSSRTADTDTQYF. CDR3 DNA: TGTGCCAGCAGCTCCCGGACGGCAGACACAGATACGCAGTATTTT. The full variable domain, completed using reference TRBV9 and TRBJ2-3, is DSGVTQTPKHLITATGQRVTLRCSPRSGDLSVYWYQQSLDQGLQFLIQYYNGEERAKGNILERFSAQQFPDLHSELNLSSLELGDSALYFCASSSRTADTDTQYFGPGTRLTVL.

This clonotype showed up just a few times. V usage is TRBV5-4 and J usage is TRBJ2-1; D is uncertain. Per germline, CDR1 SGHNT and CDR2 YYREEE (reference sequence). Trimming cost V 2 bases and J 0 bases, with 12 bases left between them. The CDR3 contains 16 residues. CDR3 in DNA: TGTGCCAGCAGCTTCGGCGCAGATGCCTCCTACAATGAGCAGTTCTTC. Translation gives CASSFGADASYNEQFF.

This clonotype was counted a few times. A much larger clone differs by one base, so this may be a read error. V usage is TRBV29-1 and J usage is TRBJ2-7; perhaps TRBD2 as D (6 bases). Germline assignment: CDR1 SQVTM and CDR2 ANQGSEA. V was shortened by 6 bases and J by 7 bases, with 13 bases between the two germline ends. CDR3 length: 11 amino acids. CDR3 nucleotides: TGCAGCGTCATAGCGGACCATGAGCAGTACTTC. Residues: CSVIADHEQYF.

This clonotype was seen only a few times. This rearrangement joins TRBV12-3 or TRBV12-4 to TRBJ1-4; D not certain. V lost 3 bases and J lost 7, with 6 bases in between. The CDR3 is 12 amino acids. Here the CDR3 reads CASSLRFEKLFF. The CDR3 DNA reads TGTGCCAGCAGTTTGCGGTTTGAAAAACTGTTTTTT.

The sample holds one count of this clonotype. J is TRBJ1-4 and V is TRBV12-3 or TRBV12-4, with TRBD1 identical over 8 bases. The J segment lost 6 bases and the V segment lost 6 bases, leaving 9 bases of the junction unmatched. This CDR3 spans 15 amino acids. CDR3 in amino acids: CASSPPGGGYEKLFF. The CDR3 DNA reads as TGTGCCAGCAGCCCTCCAGGGGGCGGGTATGAAAAACTGTTTTTT.

This clonotype was recorded many times. J is TRBJ2-4 and V is TRBV5-1; 7 nucleotides match TRBD2. CDR3 size: 15 residues. CDR1 is SGHRS and CDR2 is YFSETQ in the germline V gene. V was pared by 4 bases and J by 6 bases, with 10 bases of the junction left unmatched. CDR3 loop: CASSPSGVDANIQYF. The CDR3 coding sequence is TGCGCCAGCAGCCCAAGCGGGGTGGACGCAAACATTCAGTACTTC.

The chain is built from TRBV27 and TRBJ2-7; TRBD2 might be the D (6 bases). This CDR3 contains 17 residues. Germline lookup yields CDR1 MNHEY and CDR2 SMNVEV (reference sequence). Trimming took off 1 base at V and 0 bases at J, with 16 bases between the two ends. The CDR3 reads CASSLWAAGRPSYEQYF. In DNA form, the CDR3 reads TGTGCCAGCAGTTTATGGGCTGCGGGACGGCCCTCCTACGAGCAGTACTTC.

The chain carries TRBV6-5 and TRBJ1-1, with unresolved D. Germline V gives CDR1 MNHEY, CDR2 SVGAGI. The CDR3 sequence is 12 residues long. Between the trimmed V and J ends, which lost 2 bases and 5 bases, there was a span of 6 bases. CDR3 amino acids: CASSYGETEAFF. The CDR3 nucleotides read TGTGCCAGCAGTTACGGGGAGACTGAAGCTTTCTTT.

The V call is TRBV12-3 or TRBV12-4, the J call TRBJ2-1; 15 bases fit TRBD2. With 7 bases clipped from V and 6 bases from J, the junction kept 7 bases outside the gene matches. This CDR3 is 16 amino acids long. In DNA form, the CDR3 reads TGTGCCAGCAATATAATGGGACTAGCGGGGGGCAATGAGCAGTTCTTC. Residues: CASNIMGLAGGNEQFF.

The table lists this clonotype with many counts. The chain couples TRBV20-1 to TRBJ2-7, with 7 positions matching TRBD1. CDR1 and CDR2 from the germline V gene are DFQATT and SNEGSKA (reference sequence). The J segment lost 1 base and the V segment lost 6 bases, leaving 6 bases of the junction unmatched. This CDR3 has 13 amino acids. The CDR3 nucleotides read TGCAGTGCCCCGGACAGGTCTTCCTACGAGCAGTACTTC. Its translation is CSAPDRSSYEQYF.

This clonotype occurred a few times. The chain links TRBV20-1 to TRBJ2-6; 7 bases match TRBD1. This CDR3 comprises 17 residues. CDR1 is DFQATT, CDR2 SNEGSKA, per germline (reference sequence). The ends lost 6 bases at V and 0 bases at J; junction bases unmatched: 11. The CDR3 coding sequence is TGCAGTGCCATGCCGGGACAGAGAAACTCTGGGGCCAACGTCCTGACTTTC. Translation: CSAMPGQRNSGANVLTF.

A few counts support this clonotype. The rearrangement links TRBV7-2 to TRBJ1-2; D is possibly TRBD1 (5 bases). Trimming took off 7 bases at V and 5 bases at J, with 11 bases between the two ends. Germline V gene data show CDR1 as SGHTA and CDR2 as FQGNSA. This CDR3 has 12 residues. CDR3 amino acids: CASTDIGYGYTF. The CDR3 nucleotides are TGTGCCAGCACGGACATAGGGTATGGCTACACCTTC.

This clonotype was seen a handful of times. In DNA, the CDR3 is TGTGCCAGCAGTCCACAGACATACAATGAGGAGCAGTTCTTC. Translated: CASSPQTYNEEQFF. V gene TRBV28 combines with J gene TRBJ2-1, with D hard to call. The CDR3 contains 14 residues. CDR1 and CDR2 from the germline V gene are MDHEN and SYDVKM. Deletions cut 5 bases from V and 10 bases from J, with 18 bases between.